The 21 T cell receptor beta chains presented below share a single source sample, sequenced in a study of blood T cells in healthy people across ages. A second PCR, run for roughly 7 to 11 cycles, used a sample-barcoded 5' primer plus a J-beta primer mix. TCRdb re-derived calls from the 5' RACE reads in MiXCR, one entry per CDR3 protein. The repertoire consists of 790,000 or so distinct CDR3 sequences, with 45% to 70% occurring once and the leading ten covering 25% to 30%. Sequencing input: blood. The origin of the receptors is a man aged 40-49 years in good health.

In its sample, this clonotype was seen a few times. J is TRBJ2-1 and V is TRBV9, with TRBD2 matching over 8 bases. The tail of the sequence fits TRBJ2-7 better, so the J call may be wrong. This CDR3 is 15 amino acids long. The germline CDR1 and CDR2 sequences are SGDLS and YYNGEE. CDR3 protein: CASSGSGIPYNEQYF. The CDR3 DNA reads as TGTGCCAGCAGCGGTAGCGGGATCCCATACAATGAGCAGTACTTC.

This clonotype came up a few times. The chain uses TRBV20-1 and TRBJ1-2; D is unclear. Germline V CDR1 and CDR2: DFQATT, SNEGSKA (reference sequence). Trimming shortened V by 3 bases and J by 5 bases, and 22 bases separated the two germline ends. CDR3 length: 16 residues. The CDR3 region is CSASRLGSGRGYGYTF. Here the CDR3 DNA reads TGCAGTGCTAGTAGGTTGGGTTCCGGCAGAGGGTATGGCTACACCTTC.

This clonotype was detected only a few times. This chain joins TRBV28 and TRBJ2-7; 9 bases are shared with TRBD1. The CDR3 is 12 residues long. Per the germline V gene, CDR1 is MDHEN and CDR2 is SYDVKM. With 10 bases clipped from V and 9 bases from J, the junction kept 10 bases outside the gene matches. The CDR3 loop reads CATRDRDWWQYF. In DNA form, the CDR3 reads TGTGCCACGCGGGACAGGGATTGGTGGCAGTACTTC.

The chain's CDR3 is CASSQDGTSVEAFF. CDR3 sequence (DNA): TGTGCCAGCAGCCAGGACGGGACTAGCGTGGAAGCTTTCTTT. This rearrangement joins TRBV3-1 to TRBJ1-1; D is perhaps TRBD1 (5 bases). The CDR3 extends over 14 amino acids. Germline CDR1 is LGHDT and CDR2 is YNNKEL (reference sequence). The germline V and J ends were trimmed by 3 bases and 8 bases, with 16 bases remaining between them.

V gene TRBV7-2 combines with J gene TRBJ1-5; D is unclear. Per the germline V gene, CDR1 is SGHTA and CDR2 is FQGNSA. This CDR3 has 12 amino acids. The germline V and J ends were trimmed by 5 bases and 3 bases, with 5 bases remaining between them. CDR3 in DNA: TGTGCCAGCAGCATATACAATCAGCCCCAGCATTTT. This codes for CASSIYNQPQHF.

CDR3 protein: CASSVTAFNEQFF. In nucleotides, the CDR3 is TGTGCCAGCAGCGTAACAGCCTTCAATGAGCAGTTCTTC. The genes are TRBV9 and TRBJ2-1; D is unclear. The CDR3 has 13 residues. CDR1 SGDLS and CDR2 YYNGEE come from the germline V gene. V dropped 1 base and J dropped 6 bases, with 8 bases sitting between them.

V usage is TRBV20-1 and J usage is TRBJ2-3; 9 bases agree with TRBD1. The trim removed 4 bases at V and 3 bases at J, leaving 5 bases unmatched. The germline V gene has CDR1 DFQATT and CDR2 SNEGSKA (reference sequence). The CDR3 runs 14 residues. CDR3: CSATGTGKTDTQYF. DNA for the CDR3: TGCAGTGCTACCGGGACAGGGAAGACAGATACGCAGTATTTT.

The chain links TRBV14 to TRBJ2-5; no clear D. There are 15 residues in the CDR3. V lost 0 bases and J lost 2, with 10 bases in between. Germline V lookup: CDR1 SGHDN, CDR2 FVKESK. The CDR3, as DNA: TGTGCCAGCAGCCAAGAGGCAGTACTGCAAGAGACCCAGTACTTC. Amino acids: CASSQEAVLQETQYF.

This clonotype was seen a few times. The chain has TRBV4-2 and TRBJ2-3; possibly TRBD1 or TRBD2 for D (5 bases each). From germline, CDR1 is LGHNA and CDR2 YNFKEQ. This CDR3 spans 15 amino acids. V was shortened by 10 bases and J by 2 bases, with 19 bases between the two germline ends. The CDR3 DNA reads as TGTGCCACCCTAGGCCGTGGGGGTCCCACAGATACGCAGTATTTT. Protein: CATLGRGGPTDTQYF.

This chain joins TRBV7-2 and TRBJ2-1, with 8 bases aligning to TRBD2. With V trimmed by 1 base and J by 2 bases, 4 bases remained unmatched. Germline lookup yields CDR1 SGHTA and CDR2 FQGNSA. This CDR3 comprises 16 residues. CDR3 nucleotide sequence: TGTGCCAGCAGCTTAGGCGGCGGGAGGACCTACAATGAGCAGTTCTTC. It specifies CASSLGGGRTYNEQFF.

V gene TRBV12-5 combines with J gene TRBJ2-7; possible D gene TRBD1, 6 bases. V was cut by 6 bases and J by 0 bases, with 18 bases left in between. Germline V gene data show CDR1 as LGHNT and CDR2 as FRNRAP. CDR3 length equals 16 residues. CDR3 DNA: TGTGCTAGTGGCTCAGAGGACAGAACTTACTCCTACGAGCAGTACTTC. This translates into CASGSEDRTYSYEQYF.

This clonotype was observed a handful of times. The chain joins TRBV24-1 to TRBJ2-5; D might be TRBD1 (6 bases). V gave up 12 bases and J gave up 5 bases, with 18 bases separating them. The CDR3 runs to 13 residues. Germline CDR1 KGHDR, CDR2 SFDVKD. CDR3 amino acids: CASQGERAETQYF. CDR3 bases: TGTGCCTCACAGGGAGAGAGGGCGGAGACCCAGTACTTC.

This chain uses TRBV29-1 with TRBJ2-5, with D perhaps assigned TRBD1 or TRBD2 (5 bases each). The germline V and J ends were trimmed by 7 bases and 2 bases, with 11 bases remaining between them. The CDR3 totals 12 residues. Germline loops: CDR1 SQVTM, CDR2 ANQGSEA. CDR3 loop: CSAPGPQETQYF. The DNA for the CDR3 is TGCAGCGCCCCGGGACCTCAAGAGACCCAGTACTTC. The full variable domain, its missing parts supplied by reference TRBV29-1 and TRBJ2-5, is SAVISQKPSRDICQRGTSLTIQCQVDSQVTMMFWYRQQPGQSLTLIATANQGSEATYESGFVIDKFPISRPNLTFSTLTVSNMSPEDSSIYLCSAPGPQETQYFGPGTRLLVL.

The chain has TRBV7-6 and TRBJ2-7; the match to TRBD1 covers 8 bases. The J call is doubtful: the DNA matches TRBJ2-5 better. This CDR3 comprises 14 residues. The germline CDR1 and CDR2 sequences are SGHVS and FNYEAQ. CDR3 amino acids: CASSTDRAIETQYF. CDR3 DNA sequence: TGTGCCAGCAGCACGGACAGGGCGATTGAGACCCAGTACTTC.

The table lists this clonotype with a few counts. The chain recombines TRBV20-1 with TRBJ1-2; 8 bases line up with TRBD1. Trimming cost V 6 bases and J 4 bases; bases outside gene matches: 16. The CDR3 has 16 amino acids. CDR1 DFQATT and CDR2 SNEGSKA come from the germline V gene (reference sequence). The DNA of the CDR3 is TGCAGTGCCCGGGGGTCAGGGGGCCCAAACATCTATGGCTACACCTTC. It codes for CSARGSGGPNIYGYTF.

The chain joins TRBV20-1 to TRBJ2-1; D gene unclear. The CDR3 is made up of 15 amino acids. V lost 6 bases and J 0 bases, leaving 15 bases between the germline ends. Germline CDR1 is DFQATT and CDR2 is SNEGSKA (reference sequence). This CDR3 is CSAFRPESSYNEQFF. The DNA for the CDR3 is TGCAGTGCCTTTAGACCGGAGAGCTCCTACAATGAGCAGTTCTTC.

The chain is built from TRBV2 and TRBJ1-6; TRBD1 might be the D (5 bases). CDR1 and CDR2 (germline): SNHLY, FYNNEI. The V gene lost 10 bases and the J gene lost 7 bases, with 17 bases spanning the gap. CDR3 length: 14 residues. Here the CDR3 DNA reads TGTGCCACTATCGGGGGAATACGAAATTCACCCCTCCACTTT. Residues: CATIGGIRNSPLHF. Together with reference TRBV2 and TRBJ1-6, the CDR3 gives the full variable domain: EPEVTQTPSHQVTQMGQEVILRCVPISNHLYFYWYRQILGQKVEFLVSFYNNEISEKSEIFDDQFSVERPDGSNFTLKIRSTKLEDSAMYFCATIGGIRNSPLHFGNGTRLTVT.

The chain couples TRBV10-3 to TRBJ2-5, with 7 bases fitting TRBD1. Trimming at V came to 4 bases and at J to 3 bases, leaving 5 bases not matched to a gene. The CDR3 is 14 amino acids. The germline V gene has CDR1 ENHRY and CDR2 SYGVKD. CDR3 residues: CAISGLGQEETQYF. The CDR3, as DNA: TGTGCCATCAGTGGGCTCGGACAGGAAGAGACCCAGTACTTC.

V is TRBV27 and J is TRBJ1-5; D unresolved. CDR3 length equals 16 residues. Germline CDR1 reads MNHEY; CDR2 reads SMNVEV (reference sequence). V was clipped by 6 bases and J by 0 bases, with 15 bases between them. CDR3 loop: CASRRGGQFSNQPQHF. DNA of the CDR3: TGTGCCAGCAGAAGAGGCGGGCAGTTTAGCAATCAGCCCCAGCATTTT.

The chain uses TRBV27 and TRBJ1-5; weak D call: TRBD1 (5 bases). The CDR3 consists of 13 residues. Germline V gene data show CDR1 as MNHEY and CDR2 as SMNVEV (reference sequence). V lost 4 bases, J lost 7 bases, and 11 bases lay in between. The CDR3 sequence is CASSSKGFQPQHF. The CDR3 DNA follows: TGTGCCAGCAGTTCGAAGGGGTTCCAGCCCCAGCATTTT.

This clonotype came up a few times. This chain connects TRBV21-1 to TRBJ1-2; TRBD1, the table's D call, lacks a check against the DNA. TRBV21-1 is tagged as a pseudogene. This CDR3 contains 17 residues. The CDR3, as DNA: TGTGCCAGCAGCCTTACAGGGACCATTATCGACTTACTGGGCTACACCTTC. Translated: CASSLTGTIIDLLGYTF.